A selection of T cell receptor beta chains follows, all from one sample in a study of blood T cell repertoires in COVID-19. Measured with immunoSEQ multiplex PCR; TCRdb has only the in-frame clones, and not every one. The repertoire holds hundreds of thousands of clones, with roughly 80% as singletons. The specimen sequenced was peripheral blood. All receptors derive from a woman aged 70 to 79 with acute or convalescent COVID-19. Both conserved end residues are part of each CDR3. The order of the fields is V gene, D gene, J gene, clone size, CDR3 length, CDR3 DNA, CDR3 protein. A D gene is named only where the DNA matches it firmly. The listing skips clone size in some rows; elsewhere it reads once, few, many or a size class.

v_gene: TRBV27; d_gene: NA; j_gene: TRBJ1-3; abundance: once; len: 16; CDR3nt: TGTGCCAGCAGTTCTACAGGGCTGGGTGCTGGAAACACCATATATTTT; CDR3aa: CASSSTGLGAGNTIYF
v_gene: TRBV3-1/TRBV3-2; d_gene: TRBD1; j_gene: TRBJ2-5; abundance: NA; len: 16; CDR3nt: TGTGCCAGCAGCCAAAGGGGGCTGGGCGGCCAAGAGACCCAGTACTTC; CDR3aa: CASSQRGLGGQETQYF
v_gene: TRBV6-6; d_gene: NA; j_gene: TRBJ1-5; abundance: few; len: 15; CDR3nt: TGTGCCAGCACCGCCGCACTACTAGGGGGTCAGCCCCAGCATTTT; CDR3aa: CASTAALLGGQPQHF
v_gene: TRBV7-2; d_gene: TRBD1; j_gene: TRBJ1-2; abundance: NA; len: 14; CDR3nt: TGTGCCAGCATCGAACAGCAGGGGGCCAGTGGCTACACCTTC; CDR3aa: CASIEQQGASGYTF
v_gene: TRBV7-8; d_gene: TRBD1; j_gene: TRBJ1-2; abundance: NA; len: 15; CDR3nt: TGTGCCAGCAGCTTAGATAGGACAGGGCGGTATGGCTACACCTTC; CDR3aa: CASSLDRTGRYGYTF
v_gene: TRBV20-1; d_gene: NA; j_gene: TRBJ1-2; abundance: few; len: 11; CDR3nt: TGCAGTGCTAGGCAGGGGTATGGCTACACCTTC; CDR3aa: CSARQGYGYTF
v_gene: TRBV4-2; d_gene: TRBD1; j_gene: TRBJ1-2; abundance: once; len: 17; CDR3nt: TGTGCCAGCAGCCAATGGTTGGACAGGGAGGAGCACTATGGCTACACCTTC; CDR3aa: CASSQWLDREEHYGYTF
v_gene: TRBV15; d_gene: NA; j_gene: TRBJ1-2; abundance: NA; len: 16; CDR3nt: TGTGCCACCAGCAGAGATCTATTTTCAGGGGCTCAAGGCTACACCTTC; CDR3aa: CATSRDLFSGAQGYTF
v_gene: TRBV6-5; d_gene: TRBD2; j_gene: TRBJ2-1; abundance: NA; len: 13; CDR3nt: TGTGCCTGCAAGACTAGCTACTACAATGAGCAGTTCTTC; CDR3aa: CACKTSYYNEQFF
v_gene: TRBV13; d_gene: NA; j_gene: TRBJ1-5; abundance: few; len: 13; CDR3nt: TGTGCCAGACAGGGAGGGAAAAAACAGCCCCAGCATTTT; CDR3aa: CARQGGKKQPQHF
v_gene: TRBV4-3; d_gene: NA; j_gene: TRBJ1-2; abundance: NA; len: 16; CDR3nt: TGCGCCAGCAGCCAAGTAGGGGGGGACTATAACTATGGCTACACCTTC; CDR3aa: CASSQVGGDYNYGYTF
v_gene: TRBV7-8; d_gene: NA; j_gene: TRBJ2-7; abundance: NA; len: 17; CDR3nt: TGTGCCAGCAGCTTAGTAGACAGGTTAACTTACTCCTACGAGCAGTACTTC; CDR3aa: CASSLVDRLTYSYEQYF
v_gene: TRBV4-1; d_gene: NA; j_gene: TRBJ1-3; abundance: NA; len: 12; CDR3nt: TGCGCCAGCAGCGGGAGCCGAAACACCATATATTTT; CDR3aa: CASSGSRNTIYF
v_gene: TRBV18; d_gene: NA; j_gene: TRBJ2-7; abundance: NA; len: 13; CDR3nt: TGTGCCAGCTCACTTAAGGGAGCCTACGAGCAGTACTTC; CDR3aa: CASSLKGAYEQYF
v_gene: TRBV7-9; d_gene: TRBD1; j_gene: TRBJ1-2; abundance: NA; len: 14; CDR3nt: TGTGCCAGCAGCTCGGACAGGGGTACCTATGGCTACACCTTC; CDR3aa: CASSSDRGTYGYTF
v_gene: TRBV5-8; d_gene: NA; j_gene: TRBJ1-2; abundance: NA; len: 13; CDR3nt: TGTGCCAGCAGCTTGGGGGGGGTCTATGGCTACACCTTC; CDR3aa: CASSLGGVYGYTF
v_gene: TRBV11-2; d_gene: NA; j_gene: TRBJ1-4; abundance: NA; len: 15; CDR3nt: TGTGCCAGCAGCCCCCAGGGGTGGGCTAATGAAAAACTGTTTTTT; CDR3aa: CASSPQGWANEKLFF